Listed below are T cell receptor beta chains from one sample, sequenced in a study of blood T cell repertoires in COVID-19. This table comes from immunoSEQ multiplex PCR, and its TCRdb copy is limited to in-frame clones, with some not included. The table lists roughly 140,000 clones, about 85% of them singletons. The source material was peripheral blood. Receptors were obtained from a woman aged 55-70 years with COVID-19, enrolled during active disease. The CDR3 runs from the conserved cysteine through the conserved F or W. The D gene is left open where the match is weak. For some rows the clone size is stated as once, few or many, or as a class when expanded; others skip it.

CDR3 DNA | CDR3 protein | J gene | V gene | clone size | D gene
TGTGCCAGTAGTAAAACCTCGGGAGTCGCTGGCTACACCTTC | CASSKTSGVAGYTF | TRBJ1-2 | TRBV19 | - | -
TGTGCCAGCAGCTTGAAGGGGGTCAATCAGCCCCAGCATTTT | CASSLKGVNQPQHF | TRBJ1-5 | TRBV5-4 | - | -
TGTGCCAGCAGCCTCACGGACAGATTATACAATGAGCAGTTCTTC | CASSLTDRLYNEQFF | TRBJ2-1 | TRBV6-5 | - | -
TGTGCCAGCAGCCTCGAGACAGATCTCTACTCCTTC | CASSLETDLYSF | TRBJ1-2 | TRBV7-8 | - | -
TGTGCCAGCAGCCGCTCAGCGGACGGAGTCGGCTATGGCTACACCTTC | CASSRSADGVGYGYTF | TRBJ1-2 | TRBV6-4 | - | -
TGTGCCAGCAGCTTAGCGCCCCTTGAGACAGGAATACCGAAGCCCCAGCATTTT | CASSLAPLETGIPKPQHF | TRBJ1-5 | TRBV7-2 | few | -
TGTGCCAGCAGCTTAGACAGATTGAACACTGAAGCTTTCTTT | CASSLDRLNTEAFF | TRBJ1-1 | TRBV7-6 | - | -
TGTGCCAGCAGTCCTTGGGACAGTCGAGGACCCTACAATGAGCAGTTCTTC | CASSPWDSRGPYNEQFF | TRBJ2-1 | TRBV6-6 | once | TRBD1
TGTGCCAGCAGACTCCTGGGGCAGGGGGCGCTTGGCTACACCTTC | CASRLLGQGALGYTF | TRBJ1-2 | TRBV27 | - | TRBD1
TGCAGTGCTAGTAGCGGGAGAACGTTAGGTGAGCAGTTCTTC | CSASSGRTLGEQFF | TRBJ2-1 | TRBV20-1 | - | TRBD2
TGCGCCAGCAGCCAAGATCTGCAGGGGGCGCAGGCTGAAGCTTTCTTT | CASSQDLQGAQAEAFF | TRBJ1-1 | TRBV4-1 | - | TRBD1
TGTGCCAGCAGTTATAAGGGGCGAGGCTATGGCTACACCTTC | CASSYKGRGYGYTF | TRBJ1-2 | TRBV25-1 | - | -
TGTGCCAGCAGCTTAACTGGCTCCGGGACTGGCAATTCACCCCTCCACTTT | CASSLTGSGTGNSPLHF | TRBJ1-6 | TRBV11-2 | - | -
TGTGCCTGGAGTGTGAGATCCTTAAACACTGAAGCTTTCTTT | CAWSVRSLNTEAFF | TRBJ1-1 | TRBV30 | - | -
TGTGCCAGCAGCGAGCCACAGGCCAGGGTGGGGAATGAGCAGTTCTTC | CASSEPQARVGNEQFF | TRBJ2-1 | TRBV2 | - | -
TGTGCCAGCAGCTTAGGACAGGGAGCAGATACGCAGTATTTT | CASSLGQGADTQYF | TRBJ2-3 | TRBV9 | - | TRBD1
TGCGCCAGCAGCCAAGATCCGGGAGCATTTAACTATGGCTACACCTTC | CASSQDPGAFNYGYTF | TRBJ1-2 | TRBV4-1 | - | -
TGTGCCAGCAGCGTAGTGGGAGCAGCCTACAATGAGCAGTTCTTC | CASSVVGAAYNEQFF | TRBJ2-1 | TRBV9 | - | -
TGTGCCAGCAGCCAAGGGCGGGGAGTTCCTGAAGCTTTCTTT | CASSQGRGVPEAFF | TRBJ1-1 | TRBV3-1/TRBV3-2 | - | -
TGTGCCAGCAGTTACTCGACAGGGTCCAATGAGCAGTTCTTC | CASSYSTGSNEQFF | TRBJ2-1 | TRBV6-5 | - | TRBD1
TGTGCCAGCAGCTTAGTACTAGCGGGAGGGGTCCACGAGCAGTACTTC | CASSLVLAGGVHEQYF | TRBJ2-7 | TRBV7-8 | - | TRBD2
TGTGCCAGCAGCTTGGGATTGAGACAGGGGACGACACCCCTCCACTTT | CASSLGLRQGTTPLHF | TRBJ1-6 | TRBV7-2 | - | TRBD1
TGTGCCATCAGCGGACAGGGGAGCACTGAAGCTTTCTTT | CAISGQGSTEAFF | TRBJ1-1 | TRBV10-3 | - | TRBD1
TGCGCCAGCAGCCCCAGTTCCTACAATGAGCAGTTCTTC | CASSPSSYNEQFF | TRBJ2-1 | TRBV5-1 | - | -
TGTGCCAGCAGTTCTCTAGCGGGAGTTTCAACCGGGGAGCTGTTTTTT | CASSSLAGVSTGELFF | TRBJ2-2 | TRBV27 | few | TRBD2
TGCGCCAGCAGTCATACTAGCGGCAGCTCCTACAATGAGCAGTTCTTC | CASSHTSGSSYNEQFF | TRBJ2-1 | TRBV10-1 | - | TRBD2
TGTGCCAGCAGCTTAGTCGATGAAGGGGGCCGGGAGACCCAGTACTTC | CASSLVDEGGRETQYF | TRBJ2-5 | TRBV7-9 | - | TRBD1